This passage covers 24 T cell receptor beta chains from one sample sequenced in a study of blood T cells in healthy people across ages. A second PCR of about 7 to 12 cycles used a sample-barcoded 5' primer and a J-beta primer mix. Using its own MiXCR run on the 5' RACE reads, TCRdb lists one record per CDR3 protein. Counted here are 1,800,000 or so distinct CDR3 sequences, about two fifths occurring once; the ten biggest clones make up approximately 22%. Sequencing used blood. The receptors originated from a human donor in good health.

The chain employs TRBV7-2 and TRBJ2-7; 7 positions match TRBD1. Per germline, CDR1 SGHTA and CDR2 FQGNSA. J gave up 4 bases and V 4 bases, and 13 bases lay outside the gene matches. The length of the CDR3 is 16 residues. CDR3 in amino acids: CASSSLRQGNRYEQYF. The CDR3 DNA reads as TGTGCCAGCAGCTCCCTAAGACAGGGAAACCGTTACGAGCAGTACTTC.

The chain combines TRBV12-3 or TRBV12-4 with TRBJ2-3; TRBD1 might be the D (6 bases). With 6 bases removed from V and 1 base from J, the gap between germline ends came to 17 bases. The CDR3 contains 16 residues. In nucleotides, the CDR3 is TGTGCCAGCAGCCGAAACCGACAGGTTCGCACAGATACGCAGTATTTT. This sequence encodes CASSRNRQVRTDTQYF.

About this clonotype itself: The junction departs from germline at one end; a sequencing error may be responsible. The V call is TRBV20-1, the J call TRBJ1-1; TRBD1 might be the D (5 bases). The germline V gene has CDR1 DFQATT and CDR2 SNEGSKA (reference sequence). The CDR3 sequence is 15 residues long. The CDR3 here is CSARGPWAVNSEAFF. CDR3 nucleotides: TGCAGTGCTAGGGGGCCGTGGGCAGTAAACAGTGAAGCTTTCTTT.

This clonotype has more than one count but fewer than ten. The junction departs from the called germline gene at one end, perhaps through a read error. The chain links TRBV28 to TRBJ1-5; D is unresolved. The CDR3 consists of 12 residues. CDR1 and CDR2 (germline): MDHEN, SYDVKM. CDR3 in amino acids: CAGSLYNQPQHF. In nucleotides, the CDR3 is TGTGCCGGCAGTTTATACAATCAGCCCCAGCATTTT. The full variable domain, its missing parts supplied by reference TRBV28 and TRBJ1-5, is DVKVTQSSRYLVKRTGEKVFLECVQDMDHENMFWYRQDPGLGLRLIYFSYDVKMKEKGDIPEGYSVSREKKERFSLILESASTNQTSMYLCAGSLYNQPQHFGDGTRLSIL.

This clonotype was detected a few times. The DNA for the CDR3 is TGCAGCGTTGATGAGACAGGGGGCATCAACAATGAGCAGTTCTTC. Protein: CSVDETGGINNEQFF. The chain is built from TRBV29-1 and TRBJ2-1; 10 positions match TRBD1. V was pared by 3 bases and J by 5 bases, with 7 bases of the junction left unmatched. The germline V gene encodes CDR1 SQVTM and CDR2 ANQGSEA. This CDR3 spans 15 amino acids.

The rearrangement links TRBV5-6 to TRBJ1-2, with 9 bases that match TRBD1. The CDR3 sequence is 15 residues long. The germline V gene has CDR1 SGHDT and CDR2 YYEEEE. The ends lost 3 bases at V and 5 bases at J; junction bases unmatched: 8. The CDR3 spells CASSSGQGLWYGYTF. The CDR3 nucleotides are TGTGCCAGCAGCTCGGGACAGGGATTATGGTATGGCTACACCTTC.

This clonotype was seen a few times. This chain uses TRBV24-1 with TRBJ2-5; D ambiguous. With 5 bases removed from V and 2 bases from J, the gap between germline ends came to 8 bases. The germline V gene has CDR1 KGHDR and CDR2 SFDVKD. The CDR3 loop spans 13 amino acids. The CDR3 DNA reads TGTGCCACCAGTGGGGAAGGTCAAGAGACCCAGTACTTC. It translates to CATSGEGQETQYF.

This clonotype came up a few times. V is TRBV20-1 and J is TRBJ2-4, with 7 bases identical to TRBD1. The J call may be incorrect, as the DNA end agrees better with TRBJ2-7. Germline CDR1 is DFQATT and CDR2 is SNEGSKA (reference sequence). The length of the CDR3 is 11 residues. DNA for the CDR3: TGCAGTGCCGCCGGGACAGTCGAGCAGTACTTC. It codes for CSAAGTVEQYF.

This clonotype has only one observation. The chain employs TRBV7-2 and TRBJ1-2, with 7 bases fitting TRBD1. CDR1 is SGHTA and CDR2 is FQGNSA in the germline V gene. The ends lost 5 bases at V and 3 bases at J; junction bases unmatched: 9. The CDR3 covers 15 residues. CDR3 protein: CASSLMTGTYYGYTF. The CDR3 coding sequence is TGTGCCAGCAGCCTAATGACAGGGACCTACTATGGCTACACCTTC.

This clonotype has at least ten counts. Compared with germline, one end of the junction differs, possibly owing to a read error. The CDR3 bases are TGTGCCAGCAGTTACGGTCCGGATAAGCAGTATTTT. Amino acid sequence: CASSYGPDKQYF. The genes are TRBV6-6 and TRBJ2-3; D is unresolved. Germline values: CDR1 MNHNY, CDR2 SVGAGI (reference sequence). CDR3 length: 12 amino acids.

This clonotype has a handful of counts. This chain joins TRBV20-1 and TRBJ1-1; TRBD1 might be the D (5 bases). V was trimmed by 0 bases and J by 1 base, leaving 6 bases between them. Germline V gene data show CDR1 as DFQATT and CDR2 as SNEGSKA (reference sequence). The CDR3 is 13 residues long. The CDR3 DNA sequence: TGCAGTGCTAGAGATACAGGGAACACTGAAGCTTTCTTT. It encodes CSARDTGNTEAFF.

The chain couples TRBV21-1 to TRBJ1-1; TRBD1 is the table's D call and was not checked against the DNA. TRBV21-1 is noted as a pseudogene. This CDR3 region has 15 residues. For the CDR3, the DNA is TGTGCCAGCAGCAAGGGGTGTGGGGGGAACACTGAAGCTTTCTTT. Translating it yields CASSKGCGGNTEAFF.

In this sample, this clonotype turned up a few times. The V gene is TRBV2, the J gene TRBJ2-3; D uncertain. Germline lookup yields CDR1 SNHLY and CDR2 FYNNEI. The V end was cut by 5 bases, the J end by 2 bases, with 14 bases between. The CDR3 loop spans 15 amino acids. The CDR3 is CASSNTGLTTDTQYF. The CDR3 bases are TGTGCCAGCAGTAACACTGGCCTAACCACAGATACGCAGTATTTT.

This clonotype was picked up many times. The chain uses TRBV20-1 and TRBJ1-2; D is ambiguous. V lost 3 bases to trimming and J lost 3 bases, with 2 bases between them. Germline CDR1 is DFQATT and CDR2 is SNEGSKA (reference sequence). The CDR3 covers 10 residues. CDR3 sequence (DNA): TGCAGTGCTAGGGACTATGGCTACACCTTC. This sequence encodes CSARDYGYTF.

This chain joins TRBV12-5 and TRBJ1-5; D not resolved. The germline V gene has CDR1 LGHNT and CDR2 FRNRAP. The V end was cut by 6 bases, the J end by 6 bases, with 18 bases between. The CDR3 loop spans 15 amino acids. Here the CDR3 reads CASGLTGTEGQPQHF. CDR3 coding DNA: TGTGCTAGTGGCCTTACGGGAACCGAGGGTCAGCCCCAGCATTTT. The variable domain in full, completed from reference TRBV12-5 and TRBJ1-5, reads DARVTQTPRHKVTEMGQEVTMRCQPILGHNTVFWYRQTMMQGLELLAYFRNRAPLDDSGMPKDRFSAEMPDATLATLKIQPSEPRDSAVYFCASGLTGTEGQPQHFGDGTRLSIL.

This clonotype was seen a handful of times. The chain combines TRBV6-1 with TRBJ1-2; D not resolved. V shed 7 bases and J shed 4 bases, with 22 bases lying between them. Germline loops: CDR1 MNHNS, CDR2 SASEGT. The CDR3 contains 16 residues. The chain's CDR3 is CASTEPERVRVYGYTF. In DNA, the CDR3 is TGTGCCAGCACCGAACCAGAGCGAGTAAGGGTCTATGGCTACACCTTC.

The chain couples TRBV6-2 or TRBV6-3 to TRBJ1-5, with TRBD1 matching 8 bases. V lost 8 bases and J lost 5; bases outside the gene matches: 5. Germline CDR1 and CDR2: MNHEY and SVGEGT. The CDR3 spans 13 residues. The DNA for the CDR3 is TGTGCCAGCCTGGACAGGGACGATCAGCCCCAGCATTTT. Protein sequence: CASLDRDDQPQHF.

In its sample, this clonotype was seen a few times. The gene calls are TRBV7-9 and TRBJ2-4; maybe TRBD2 (6 bases). The CDR3 is 15 residues long. Germline assignment: CDR1 SEHNR and CDR2 FQNEAQ (reference sequence). Between the trimmed V and J ends, which lost 3 bases and 13 bases, there was a span of 22 bases. In DNA form, the CDR3 reads TGTGCCAGCAGCTTGGCGGGACCTCTTAATTGGGAGCAGTACTTC. This sequence encodes CASSLAGPLNWEQYF.

CDR3 nucleotides: TGTGCCACCAGTCAAGGGACAGTCGGAGACAATGAGCAGTTCTTC. The encoded protein is CATSQGTVGDNEQFF. The V call is TRBV15, the J call TRBJ2-1; 7 bases agree with TRBD1. The CDR3 totals 15 residues. Germline CDR1 LNHNV, CDR2 YYDKDF (reference sequence). V was pared by 6 bases and J by 5 bases, with 10 bases of the junction left unmatched. Looking up the rest from reference TRBV15 and TRBJ2-1 gives the full variable domain: DAMVIQNPRYQVTQFGKPVTLSCSQTLNHNVMYWYQQKSSQAPKLLFHYYDKDFNNEADTPDNFQSRRPNTSFCFLDIRSPGLGDTAMYLCATSQGTVGDNEQFFGPGTRLTVL.

The chain recombines TRBV6-5 with TRBJ1-2; 10 bases line up with TRBD1. V lost 6 bases and J lost 4; bases outside the gene matches: 8. Germline-derived CDR1 and CDR2 are MNHEY and SVGAGI. The CDR3 contains 15 residues. The CDR3 region is CASSPTTGGSYGYTF. The CDR3 DNA reads as TGTGCCAGCAGCCCAACGACAGGGGGCTCCTATGGCTACACCTTC.

This clonotype was detected a few times. V is TRBV20-1 and J is TRBJ2-7; the D is unclear. Trimming cost V 4 bases and J 2 bases, with 15 bases left between them. CDR1 and CDR2 (germline): DFQATT, SNEGSKA (reference sequence). CDR3 length equals 14 residues. CDR3 sequence: CSAIQKTITYEQYF. The CDR3 DNA follows: TGCAGTGCTATCCAGAAGACAATTACCTACGAGCAGTACTTC.

The chain is built from TRBV2 and TRBJ2-4; D might be TRBD2 (6 bases). Deletions cut 8 bases from V and 2 bases from J, with 25 bases between. Per the germline V gene, CDR1 is SNHLY and CDR2 is FYNNEI. The CDR3 consists of 18 residues. The CDR3 DNA follows: TGTGCCAGCCGCTCTCCGTCTTCAGGGAGGCGGACCAAAAACATTCAGTACTTC. Translation: CASRSPSSGRRTKNIQYF.

This clonotype has only a few counts. This chain joins TRBV10-2 and TRBJ2-7; 8 nucleotides line up with TRBD1. The length of the CDR3 is 13 residues. From germline, CDR1 is WSHSY and CDR2 SAAADI. The ends lost 8 bases at V and 2 bases at J; junction bases unmatched: 5. The chain's CDR3 is CASRRGPTYEQYF. The CDR3 nucleotides read TGCGCCAGCCGCAGGGGGCCAACCTACGAGCAGTACTTC.

This sequence joins TRBV20-1 and TRBJ1-1; 7 nucleotides match TRBD1. The germline CDR1 and CDR2 sequences are DFQATT and SNEGSKA (reference sequence). The V gene end was trimmed by 0 bases and the J gene end by 7 bases; junction bases not matched to a gene: 8. The CDR3 is 14 amino acids. The chain's CDR3 is CSARDRGGWREAFF. The CDR3 DNA sequence: TGCAGTGCTAGAGATAGAGGGGGCTGGCGTGAAGCTTTCTTT.